This T cell receptor (beta chain) appears in the sequencing data of a study of blood T cells in healthy people across ages. The study, taken as a whole, reports: While age rose, TCR beta diversity per million T cells dropped in a roughly linear way. Versus aged donors, long-lived donors had higher diversity and more naive CD4+ cells.

To note about this clonotype: Its cognate antigen is unknown.

It was with a sample-barcoded 5' primer and a J-beta primer mix that a second PCR of roughly 6 to 11 cycles was run. TCRdb re-analysed the 5' RACE reads in MiXCR, keeping a single row per CDR3 protein. Here the sample spans roughly 1,500,000 distinct CDR3 sequences, about 31% being singletons. V was clipped by 6 bases and J by 1 base, with 9 bases between them. Germline-derived CDR1 and CDR2 are MDHEN and SYDVKM. CDR3 length: 13 residues. The chain uses TRBV28 and TRBJ1-2; D gene uncertain. Sequencing was carried out using blood. This sequence originates from a woman younger than 45 in good health. The CDR3 DNA reads TGTGCCAGCAGGAACTCGGATAACTATGGCTACACCTTC. Encoded protein: CASRNSDNYGYTF.